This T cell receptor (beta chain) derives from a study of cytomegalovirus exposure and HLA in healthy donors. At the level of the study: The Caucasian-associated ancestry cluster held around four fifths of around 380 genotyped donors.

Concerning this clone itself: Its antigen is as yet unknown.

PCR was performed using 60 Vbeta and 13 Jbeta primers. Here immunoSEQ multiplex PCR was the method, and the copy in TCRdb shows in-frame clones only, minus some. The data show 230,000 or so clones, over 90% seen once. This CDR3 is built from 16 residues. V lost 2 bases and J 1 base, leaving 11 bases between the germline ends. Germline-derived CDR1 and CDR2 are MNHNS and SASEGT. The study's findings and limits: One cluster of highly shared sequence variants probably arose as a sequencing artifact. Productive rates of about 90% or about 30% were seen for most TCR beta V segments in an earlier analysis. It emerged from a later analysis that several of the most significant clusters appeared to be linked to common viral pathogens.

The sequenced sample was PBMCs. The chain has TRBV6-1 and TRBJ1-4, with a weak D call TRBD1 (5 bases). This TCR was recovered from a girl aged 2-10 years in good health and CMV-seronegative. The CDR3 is CASSEQGGVTNEKLFF. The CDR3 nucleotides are TGTGCCAGCAGTGAACAGGGCGGCGTAACTAATGAAAAACTGTTTTTT.